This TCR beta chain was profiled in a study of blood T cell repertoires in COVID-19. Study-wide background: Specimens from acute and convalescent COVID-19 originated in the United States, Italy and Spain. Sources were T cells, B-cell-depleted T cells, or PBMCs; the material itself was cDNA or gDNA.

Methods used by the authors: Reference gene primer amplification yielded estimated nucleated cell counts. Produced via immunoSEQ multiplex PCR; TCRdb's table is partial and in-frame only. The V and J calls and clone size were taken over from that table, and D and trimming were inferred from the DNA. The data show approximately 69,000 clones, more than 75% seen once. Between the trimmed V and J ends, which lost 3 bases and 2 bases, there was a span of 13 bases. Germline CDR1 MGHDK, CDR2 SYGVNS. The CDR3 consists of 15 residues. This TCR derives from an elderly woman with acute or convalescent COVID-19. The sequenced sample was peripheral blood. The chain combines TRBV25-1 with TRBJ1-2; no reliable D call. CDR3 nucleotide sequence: TGTGCCAGCAGTGATTATGGAGGGCCCAACTATGGCTACACCTTC. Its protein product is CASSDYGGPNYGYTF.